What follows are 26 T cell receptor beta chains derived from one specimen sequenced in a study of cytomegalovirus exposure and HLA in healthy donors. The PCR ran on 60 Vbeta and 13 Jbeta primers. The data were produced by immunoSEQ multiplex PCR, yet TCRdb's version contains in-frame clones alone and is incomplete. The data hold 85,000 to 110,000 clones, with around 77% observed a single time. Sequencing input: PBMCs. These TCRs come from a man in his fifties or sixties in good health and CMV-seropositive.

The chain combines TRBV10-3 with TRBJ1-2; D is uncertain. The CDR3 runs 16 residues. Germline V CDR1 and CDR2: ENHRY, SYGVKD. Trimming removed 0 bases from V and 4 bases from J, with 15 bases in between. The CDR3 DNA is TGTGCCATCAGTGAGTCTCAGGTCTCAAGTCGCTATGGCTACACCTTC. Protein product: CAISESQVSSRYGYTF.

Concerning this clone: Its ends do not fully match the called genes, so a read error is possible. V gene TRBV5-4 combines with J gene TRBJ1-4; 9 nucleotides match TRBD1. This CDR3 is built from 14 residues. Per the germline V gene, CDR1 is SGHNT and CDR2 is YYREEE (reference sequence). The CDR3 protein is CASSLEGQGVRLVF. CDR3 sequence (DNA): TGTGCCAGCAGCCTTGAGGGACAGGGAGTACGTTTGGTGTTT.

The chain is built from TRBV28 and TRBJ2-1; D call uncertain. There are 14 residues in the CDR3. Looked up from germline, CDR1 is MDHEN and CDR2 is SYDVKM. The ends were cut back, 5 bases at V and 12 bases at J, with 20 bases in the middle. CDR3 in amino acids: CASSPNPATPGQFF. The CDR3 bases are TGTGCCAGCAGTCCCAACCCGGCCACCCCAGGGCAGTTCTTC.

This chain uses TRBV19 with TRBJ1-1, with a weak D call TRBD1 (6 bases). V gave up 3 bases and J gave up 4 bases, with 15 bases separating them. Germline values: CDR1 LNHDA, CDR2 SQIVND (reference sequence). This CDR3 contains 15 residues. CDR3 loop: CASSMAGVRVTEAFF. CDR3 nucleotides: TGTGCCAGTAGTATGGCAGGGGTACGGGTCACTGAAGCTTTCTTT.

The table lists this clone with a count of one. The V gene is TRBV2, the J gene TRBJ2-1, with 7 nucleotides matching TRBD2. The CDR3 is made up of 19 amino acids. Trimming at V came to 6 bases and at J to 1 base, leaving 18 bases not matched to a gene. The germline V gene encodes CDR1 SNHLY and CDR2 FYNNEI. CDR3 in DNA: TGTGCCAGCAGCCCTAAAAGACTAGCAGGACTCTCTTCCTACAATGAGCAGTTCTTC. Its translation is CASSPKRLAGLSSYNEQFF.

The chain is built from TRBV28 and TRBJ1-1, with 8 bases aligning to TRBD1. The trim removed 6 bases at V and 3 bases at J, leaving 9 bases unmatched. The CDR3 runs 15 residues. CDR1 and CDR2 (germline): MDHEN, SYDVKM. The CDR3 DNA reads TGTGCCAGCAGACCACCATCAGGGGGCCACACTGAAGCTTTCTTT. As protein: CASRPPSGGHTEAFF.

The chain carries TRBV14 and TRBJ1-2, with D hard to call. Looked up from germline, CDR1 is SGHDN and CDR2 is FVKESK. Trimming removed 1 base at V and 4 bases at J, with 13 bases between. The CDR3 has 15 residues. DNA of the CDR3: TGTGCCAGCAGCCAAGCGGGTGAAGCGGGCTATGGCTACACCTTC. Protein product: CASSQAGEAGYGYTF.

This clone was picked up one time. The CDR3 DNA reads TGTGCCGGGGCGTGGGGGGTCAATCAGCCCCAGCATTTT. Translated: CAGAWGVNQPQHF. J is TRBJ1-5 and V is TRBV2, with D perhaps matching TRBD1 (5 bases). This CDR3 contains 13 residues. Trimming took 11 bases from V and 3 from J, leaving 14 bases between them. The V gene's germline CDR1 is SNHLY and CDR2 FYNNEI.

The chain couples TRBV5-1 to TRBJ2-7; a possible D gene is TRBD2 (7 bases). V lost 0 bases, J lost 4 bases, and 32 bases lay in between. Germline V gives CDR1 SGHRS, CDR2 YFSETQ. This CDR3 region has 21 residues. CDR3 in amino acids: CASSLEGQGKNIVLAEYEQYF. In DNA form, the CDR3 reads TGCGCCAGCAGCTTGGAGGGGCAGGGGAAAAATATCGTCCTAGCGGAGTACGAGCAGTACTTC.

The rearrangement uses TRBV30 and TRBJ2-7; the match to TRBD1 covers 7 bases. The CDR3 has 13 residues. The V segment lost 5 bases and the J segment 1 base; nucleotides outside the gene matches: 5. In germline, CDR1 is GTSNPN, CDR2 SVGIG (reference sequence). As DNA, the CDR3 is TGTGCCTGGGCCGGGACAGCATCCTACGAGCAGTACTTC. Protein sequence: CAWAGTASYEQYF. Full variable domain (rest looked up from reference TRBV30 and TRBJ2-7): SQTIHQWPATLVQPVGSPLSLECTVEGTSNPNLYWYRQAAGRGLQLLFYSVGIGQISSEVPQNLSASRPQDRQFILSSKKLLLSDSGFYLCAWAGTASYEQYFGPGTRLTVT.

This clone came up a few times. The rearrangement uses TRBV28 and TRBJ2-7, with 9 nucleotides matching TRBD2. This CDR3 region has 15 residues. Germline loops: CDR1 MDHEN, CDR2 SYDVKM. The J segment lost 2 bases and the V segment lost 4 bases, leaving 6 bases of the junction unmatched. For the CDR3, the DNA is TGTGCCAGCAGTTCCCTAGCGGGGTACGCCTACGAGCAGTACTTC. Translation: CASSSLAGYAYEQYF.

V and J are TRBV5-4 and TRBJ1-2, with TRBD1 matching 10 bases. Trimming cost V 10 bases and J 3 bases; bases outside gene matches: 6. The CDR3 spans 13 residues. Germline lookup yields CDR1 SGHNT and CDR2 YYREEE (reference sequence). CDR3 DNA: TGTGCCGTGACCGGGACAGGGGACTATGGCTACACCTTC. Protein: CAVTGTGDYGYTF.

As regards this clone: Other DNA sequences in this specimen translate into the identical CDR3. The J gene is TRBJ2-1, the V gene TRBV5-1, with D possibly being TRBD2 (6 bases). Trimming took off 3 bases at V and 10 bases at J, with 17 bases between the two ends. The CDR3 is 14 amino acids. Germline CDR1 and CDR2: SGHRS and YFSETQ. As DNA, the CDR3 is TGCGCCAGCAGCTCACTGGGGCGGGATGTCGAGCAGTTCTTC. Translation: CASSSLGRDVEQFF.

The chain links TRBV5-1 to TRBJ1-2; D not certain. The germline V gene has CDR1 SGHRS and CDR2 YFSETQ. The V gene lost 0 bases and the J gene lost 3 bases, with 33 bases spanning the gap. The length of the CDR3 is 22 residues. In nucleotides, the CDR3 is TGCGCCAGCAGCTTGGTGGTGCCCGACCAGGACTTTTCAGGCGCCTTGGACTATGGCTACACCTTC. It encodes CASSLVVPDQDFSGALDYGYTF.

The chain carries TRBV4-3 and TRBJ2-3; TRBD2 matches at 9 bases. From germline, CDR1 is LGHNA and CDR2 YSLEER. The CDR3 is made up of 16 amino acids. The ends lost 3 bases at V and 1 base at J; junction bases unmatched: 5. CDR3 DNA sequence: TGCGCCAGCAGCCAGCGGGGGGGTAGCGGCACAGATACGCAGTATTTT. Amino acids: CASSQRGGSGTDTQYF.

The chain has TRBV28 and TRBJ2-6; 11 nucleotides agree with TRBD1. This CDR3 contains 19 residues. After removal of 7 bases from V and 2 bases from J, the junction contained 13 bases not matched to a gene. In germline, CDR1 is MDHEN, CDR2 SYDVKM. As DNA, the CDR3 is TGTGCCAGCAAATCGTTGGGAGGGGGACAGGGGGCTGGGGCCAACGTCCTGACTTTC. Residues: CASKSLGGGQGAGANVLTF.

This rearrangement joins TRBV5-1 to TRBJ1-4, with no clear D. This CDR3 is 15 amino acids long. From germline, CDR1 is SGHRS and CDR2 YFSETQ. With 4 bases removed from V and 1 base from J, the gap between germline ends came to 11 bases. CDR3 region: CASSLDLKTNEKLFF. The DNA of the CDR3 is TGCGCCAGCAGCCTAGACCTCAAAACTAATGAAAAACTGTTTTTT.

The CDR3 DNA reads TGCGCCAGCGGGCAGGGCCCTAATGAAAAACTGTTTTTT. Translation: CASGQGPNEKLFF. This chain uses TRBV5-1 with TRBJ1-4; D is possibly TRBD1 (5 bases). Per germline, CDR1 SGHRS and CDR2 YFSETQ. The ends were cut back, 7 bases at V and 3 bases at J, with 10 bases in the middle. This CDR3 region has 13 residues.

The chain is built from TRBV7-9 and TRBJ2-2; 7 bases line up with TRBD1. The junction had 2 bases not matched to a gene; V was cut back by 1 base and J by 0 bases. Germline CDR1 reads SEHNR; CDR2 reads FQNEAQ (reference sequence). The CDR3 covers 16 residues. DNA of the CDR3: TGTGCCAGCAGCTTAGGGACAGGTTCGAACACCGGGGAGCTGTTTTTT. Its translation: CASSLGTGSNTGELFF.

The table lists this clone with a count of one. This CDR3 is CASSQDPAGAGTDTQYF. DNA for the CDR3: TGCGCCAGCAGCCAAGATCCTGCGGGAGCGGGCACAGATACGCAGTATTTT. The chain combines TRBV4-1 with TRBJ2-3; 7 nucleotides align to TRBD2. CDR3 length: 17 residues. V shed 0 bases and J 1 base; nucleotides not matched to a gene: 7. Germline V gives CDR1 MGHRA, CDR2 YSYEKL.

The DNA for the CDR3 is TGTGCCAGCAGATACAGGAACACTGAAGCTTTCTTT. This sequence encodes CASRYRNTEAFF. The chain has TRBV28 and TRBJ1-1; no reliable D call. CDR3 length: 12 amino acids. The V gene's germline CDR1 is MDHEN and CDR2 SYDVKM. Trimming stripped 6 bases from V and 1 base from J, with 6 bases between.

The rearrangement links TRBV7-9 to TRBJ2-1; D uncertain. The CDR3 is 11 residues long. The V end was cut by 5 bases, the J end by 8 bases, with 7 bases between. The germline V gene has CDR1 SEHNR and CDR2 FQNEAQ (reference sequence). The CDR3 region is CASSPLYEQFF. In DNA, the CDR3 is TGTGCCAGCAGCCCCTTATATGAGCAGTTCTTC.

The rearrangement links TRBV18 to TRBJ2-6; tentative D call: TRBD1 (6 bases). CDR1 is KGHSH, CDR2 LQKENI, per germline. The CDR3 loop spans 16 amino acids. With 3 bases removed from V and 4 bases from J, the gap between germline ends came to 13 bases. The CDR3: CASSPNRETGANVLTF. Here the CDR3 DNA reads TGTGCCAGCTCACCCAACAGGGAAACAGGGGCCAACGTCCTGACTTTC.

The table lists this clone with many counts. The CDR3 here is CASSAYSYEQYF. The CDR3 bases are TGTGCCAGCAGCGCCTACTCCTACGAGCAGTACTTC. The chain combines TRBV7-2 with TRBJ2-7; D gene ambiguous. Germline V gives CDR1 SGHTA, CDR2 FQGNSA. There are 12 residues in the CDR3. V gave up 5 bases and J gave up 0 bases, with 5 bases separating them.

CDR3 sequence: CASSEGATGFKVYEQYF. The CDR3 nucleotides are TGTGCCAGCAGTGAGGGGGCGACAGGGTTTAAGGTCTACGAGCAGTACTTC. The chain is built from TRBV6-1 and TRBJ2-5; 7 positions match TRBD1. The J call may be mistaken, given a closer DNA end match to TRBJ2-7. Germline V gene sequence: CDR1 MNHNS, CDR2 SASEGT. The CDR3 spans 17 residues.

This clone was picked up one time. V usage is TRBV5-4 and J usage is TRBJ2-1; 13 nucleotides align to TRBD2. The germline V gene has CDR1 SGHNT and CDR2 YYREEE (reference sequence). The V and J ends lost 4 bases and 5 bases, in that order; junction bases with no gene match: 3. The CDR3 is 15 residues long. CDR3 sequence (DNA): TGTGCCAGCAGCCGCGGGACTAGCGGGAACAATGAGCAGTTCTTC. It codes for CASSRGTSGNNEQFF.